This T cell receptor (beta chain) was identified during a study of blood T cell repertoires in COVID-19. Measured with immunoSEQ multiplex PCR; TCRdb has only the in-frame clones, and not every one. Of approximately 350,000 clones listed, around 83% were seen once; the top ten hold roughly 5.1%. This clone showed up just once. Recovery among Cohort 3 donors was established by two negative PCRs, clearance, or symptom resolution. V lost 8 bases and J lost 5; bases outside the gene matches: 5. The CDR3 length is 11 residues. Germline CDR1 reads DFQATT; CDR2 reads SNEGSKA (reference sequence). The sequencing input was PBMCs or T cells enriched from blood (not recorded which). The chain employs TRBV20-1 and TRBJ2-7, with TRBD2 matching over 8 bases. The sequence derives from a woman aged 50 to 65 who had recovered from COVID-19. In nucleotides, the CDR3 is TGCAGTTGGGGAGCGGGAGACGAGCAGTACTTC. This sequence encodes CSWGAGDEQYF.